Following are 20 T cell receptor beta chains from one sample sequenced in a study of shared clonotypes between healthy human individuals. Sequencing used immunoSEQ multiplex PCR; TCRdb keeps in-frame clones, though not all of them. The sample yields about 960,000 clones, around three quarters seen once. The sequencing input was memory CD4+ T cells sorted from blood. Subset here: CD45RA-negative fraction. The receptors stem from a man aged 18 to 29 in good health.

This chain links TRBV9 with TRBJ1-4; no clear D gene. V lost 1 base and J 3 bases, leaving 7 bases between the germline ends. There are 14 residues in the CDR3. Germline loops: CDR1 SGDLS, CDR2 YYNGEE. CDR3 region: CASSVSLANEKLFF. The CDR3 DNA reads as TGTGCCAGCAGCGTATCGTTGGCTAATGAAAAACTGTTTTTT.

Comment on this clone: This CDR3 is also generated by other DNA sequences in the sample. The chain combines TRBV30 with TRBJ1-1; 7 bases fit TRBD1. V dropped 4 bases and J dropped 5; count of bases not matched to a gene: 1. The CDR3 is 11 residues long. Germline assignment: CDR1 GTSNPN and CDR2 SVGIG (reference sequence). The CDR3 DNA is TGTGCCTGGAAACAGGGGACTGAAGCTTTCTTT. Its protein product is CAWKQGTEAFF.

The chain carries TRBV6-1 and TRBJ2-7; D call uncertain. Germline V CDR1 and CDR2: MNHNS, SASEGT. The CDR3 covers 13 residues. Trimming stripped 2 bases from V and 7 bases from J, with 12 bases between. CDR3 DNA: TGTGCCAGCAGTGAATCTAACTCTCGGGAGCAGTACTTC. Translating gives CASSESNSREQYF.

The rearrangement links TRBV28 to TRBJ1-2, with TRBD1 matching over 8 bases. The CDR3 is 16 residues long. CDR1 and CDR2 (germline): MDHEN, SYDVKM. V was pared by 6 bases and J by 4 bases, with 13 bases of the junction left unmatched. CDR3 residues: CASSSPPQGQAYGYTF. In DNA, the CDR3 is TGTGCCAGCAGCTCCCCCCCGCAGGGACAGGCCTATGGCTACACCTTC.

This clone came up a few times. In nucleotides, the CDR3 is TGTGCCAGTAGTAAAGGCGGAGGCAGCTCCTATAATTCACCCCTCCACTTT. As protein: CASSKGGGSSYNSPLHF. The chain combines TRBV19 with TRBJ1-6; D call uncertain. The germline gives CDR1 LNHDA, CDR2 SQIVND (reference sequence). The V end lost 4 bases, the J end lost 0 bases, and 13 bases lay between the germline ends. This CDR3 has 17 residues.

A few counts support this clone. This rearrangement joins TRBV2 to TRBJ2-2; 12 positions match TRBD2. Germline V gene sequence: CDR1 SNHLY, CDR2 FYNNEI. The CDR3 loop spans 15 amino acids. The V and J ends lost 7 bases and 0 bases, in that order; junction bases with no gene match: 0. CDR3 amino acids: CASTSGGANTGELFF. CDR3 coding DNA: TGTGCCAGCACTAGCGGGGGGGCGAACACCGGGGAGCTGTTTTTT. Looking up the rest from reference TRBV2 and TRBJ2-2 gives the full variable domain: EPEVTQTPSHQVTQMGQEVILRCVPISNHLYFYWYRQILGQKVEFLVSFYNNEISEKSEIFDDQFSVERPDGSNFTLKIRSTKLEDSAMYFCASTSGGANTGELFFGEGSRLTVL.

The CDR3 region has the DNA TGTGCCAGCAGCCAAGCTCTCGGGGGCAGGAGTCCTCTGTACTTC. Amino acid sequence: CASSQALGGRSPLYF. The chain employs TRBV14 and TRBJ2-7; D assignment may be TRBD1 or TRBD2 (6 bases each). Germline V CDR1 and CDR2: SGHDN, FVKESK. This CDR3 is built from 15 residues. Trimming removed 1 base at V and 12 bases at J, with 22 bases between.

The chain carries TRBV27 and TRBJ1-2, with TRBD1 as a possible D gene (6 bases). Trimming removed 10 bases at V and 4 bases at J, with 25 bases between. Germline CDR1 is MNHEY and CDR2 is SMNVEV (reference sequence). The CDR3 contains 16 residues. CDR3 DNA sequence: TGTGCCACCAAAGTGGGAGTCGGCAGGGGCACCTATGGCTACACCTTC. Protein product: CATKVGVGRGTYGYTF.

Comments on this clone: A much larger clone differs by one base, so this may be a read error. The V and J genes are TRBV2 and TRBJ2-7; no clear D. The CDR3 length is 12 residues. Germline V lookup: CDR1 SNHLY, CDR2 FYNNEI. CDR3 protein: CTSSEWWYEQYF. Written as DNA, the CDR3 is TGTACCAGCAGTGAGTGGTGGTACGAGCAGTACTTC.

This clone was observed a few times. Other nucleotide sequences in the sample specify the same CDR3. The chain joins TRBV30 to TRBJ2-7; TRBD1 agrees at 7 bases. Germline values: CDR1 GTSNPN, CDR2 SVGIG (reference sequence). The CDR3 sequence is 13 residues long. The V segment lost 4 bases and the J segment 2 bases; nucleotides outside the gene matches: 5. CDR3 region: CAWTRDSPYEQYF. CDR3 nucleotide sequence: TGTGCCTGGACTAGGGACAGCCCCTACGAGCAGTACTTC.

This clone showed up many times. V is TRBV27 and J is TRBJ2-7; TRBD2 might be the D (6 bases). The CDR3 has 14 amino acids. The germline CDR1 and CDR2 sequences are MNHEY and SMNVEV (reference sequence). V was cut by 3 bases and J by 2 bases, with 11 bases left in between. CDR3 protein: CASSFRLVPYEQYF. In nucleotides, the CDR3 is TGTGCCAGCAGTTTCCGACTAGTTCCCTACGAGCAGTACTTC.

This clone came up a few times. The J gene is TRBJ2-1, the V gene TRBV10-2, with unresolved D. Germline CDR1 reads WSHSY; CDR2 reads SAAADI. There are 12 residues in the CDR3. With 3 bases removed from V and 6 bases from J, the gap between germline ends came to 6 bases. This CDR3 reads CASSEFLNEQFF. The CDR3 DNA reads TGCGCCAGCAGTGAATTCCTCAATGAGCAGTTCTTC.

The chain joins TRBV7-2 to TRBJ1-6, with a tentative D call TRBD1 (5 bases). This CDR3 is built from 15 residues. Germline loops: CDR1 SGHTA, CDR2 FQGNSA. With 1 base removed from V and 7 bases from J, the gap between germline ends came to 11 bases. The DNA of the CDR3 is TGTGCCAGCAGCTTAGGCGGGACGGGGAATTCACCCCTCCACTTT. It codes for CASSLGGTGNSPLHF. The whole variable domain, remainder taken from reference TRBV7-2 and TRBJ1-6, is GAGVSQSPSNKVTEKGKDVELRCDPISGHTALYWYRQSLGQGLEFLIYFQGNSAPDKSGLPSDRFSAERTGGSVSTLTIQRTQQEDSAVYLCASSLGGTGNSPLHFGNGTRLTVT.

The rearrangement uses TRBV7-9 and TRBJ1-1; no clear D. Trimming shortened V by 6 bases and J by 4 bases, and 9 bases separated the two germline ends. The length of the CDR3 is 12 residues. Germline values: CDR1 SEHNR, CDR2 FQNEAQ (reference sequence). Here the CDR3 reads CASREGGTEAFF. For the CDR3, the DNA is TGTGCCAGCAGGGAAGGAGGCACTGAAGCTTTCTTT.

This clone was observed a single time. The rearrangement uses TRBV27 and TRBJ1-4; TRBD1 aligns across 11 bases. Germline V gene sequence: CDR1 MNHEY, CDR2 SMNVEV (reference sequence). The CDR3 sequence is 16 residues long. After removal of 5 bases from V and 6 bases from J, the junction contained 8 bases not matched to a gene. The CDR3 is CASSPWGQGGDEKLFF. Written as DNA, the CDR3 is TGTGCCAGCAGTCCCTGGGGACAGGGGGGGGATGAAAAACTGTTTTTT. The variable domain in full, with the rest retrieved from reference TRBV27 and TRBJ1-4, is EAQVTQNPRYLITVTGKKLTVTCSQNMNHEYMSWYRQDPGLGLRQIYYSMNVEVTDKGDVPEGYKVSRKEKRNFPLILESPSPNQTSLYFCASSPWGQGGDEKLFFGSGTQLSVL.

V gene TRBV5-1 combines with J gene TRBJ1-1, with TRBD1 matching over 8 bases. The CDR3 totals 15 residues. V was pared by 0 bases and J by 5 bases, with 6 bases of the junction left unmatched. Germline assignment: CDR1 SGHRS and CDR2 YFSETQ. In DNA form, the CDR3 reads TGCGCCAGCAGCTTGGGGTCAGGGGGCTGGACTGAAGCTTTCTTT. It yields the protein CASSLGSGGWTEAFF.

In the case of this clone: The junction and the germline gene differ at one end; a read error may be behind it. J is TRBJ1-4 and V is TRBV20-1, with 7 bases aligning to TRBD1. Germline CDR1 is DFQATT and CDR2 is SNEGSKA (reference sequence). This CDR3 comprises 10 residues. CDR3 amino acids: CSASRDRPYF. The CDR3 region has the DNA TGCAGTGCTAGTAGGGACAGACCTTACTTT.

In this sample, this clone turned up many times. The rearrangement links TRBV5-1 to TRBJ1-1; D uncertain. This CDR3 has 15 amino acids. CDR1 and CDR2 (germline): SGHRS, YFSETQ. V dropped 0 bases and J dropped 2 bases, with 11 bases sitting between them. The CDR3 sequence is CASSLAVTENTEAFF. The CDR3 nucleotides are TGCGCCAGCAGCTTGGCCGTAACGGAAAACACTGAAGCTTTCTTT.

The rearrangement links TRBV2 to TRBJ2-1; no reliable D call. The CDR3 has 11 amino acids. V was trimmed by 6 bases and J by 6 bases, leaving 6 bases between them. Looked up from germline, CDR1 is SNHLY and CDR2 is FYNNEI. CDR3 amino acids: CASSVFNEQFF. The CDR3 DNA reads as TGTGCCAGCAGCGTTTTCAATGAGCAGTTCTTC. The complete variable domain, with remaining parts taken from reference TRBV2 and TRBJ2-1, reads EPEVTQTPSHQVTQMGQEVILRCVPISNHLYFYWYRQILGQKVEFLVSFYNNEISEKSEIFDDQFSVERPDGSNFTLKIRSTKLEDSAMYFCASSVFNEQFFGPGTRLTVL.

This clone was picked up a small number of times. The V and J genes are TRBV6-1 and TRBJ2-7; either TRBD1 or TRBD2 may supply D (6 bases each). V was clipped by 1 base and J by 0 bases, with 13 bases between them. The CDR3 loop spans 16 amino acids. CDR1 and CDR2 from the germline V gene are MNHNS and SASEGT. The CDR3 DNA is TGTGCCAGCAGTGAAGTTTGGGGGGCCCCCTCCTACGAGCAGTACTTC. Its protein product is CASSEVWGAPSYEQYF.